One and the same sample provided the 30 T cell receptor beta chains below, sequenced in a study of CD8 T cells in ankylosing spondylitis. TCRdb processed the 5' RACE reads anew with MiXCR; each CDR3 protein has one entry. Of hundreds of thousands of distinct CDR3 sequences listed, around 19% are singletons. The sequenced sample was blood, either unsorted or a sorted T cell fraction (not recorded which). Receptor source: a male donor with ankylosing spondylitis or in good health (not recorded which).

The V gene is TRBV12-3 or TRBV12-4, the J gene TRBJ2-1; 7 bases line up with TRBD1. CDR3 size: 14 residues. V shed 7 bases and J 1 base; nucleotides not matched to a gene: 4. The CDR3 reads CASTGTASYNEQFF. CDR3 nucleotide sequence: TGTGCCAGCACAGGGACAGCATCCTACAATGAGCAGTTCTTC.

V gene TRBV5-1 combines with J gene TRBJ2-3, with D tentatively TRBD2 (6 bases). Germline lookup yields CDR1 SGHRS and CDR2 YFSETQ. This CDR3 contains 16 residues. Trimming removed 4 bases at V and 0 bases at J, with 15 bases between. The CDR3 DNA sequence: TGCGCCAGCAGCCCCGGGACTCAGCTTAGCACAGATACGCAGTATTTT. The encoded protein is CASSPGTQLSTDTQYF.

This clonotype turned up a few times. V usage is TRBV12-3 or TRBV12-4 and J usage is TRBJ2-3; the D is unclear. The CDR3 sequence is 15 residues long. Trimming pared 4 bases from V and 6 bases from J, leaving 17 bases between. CDR3 sequence: CASSSTATVADTQYF. The CDR3 DNA sequence: TGTGCCAGCAGTTCGACGGCTACGGTCGCGGATACGCAGTATTTT.

The gene calls are TRBV4-2 and TRBJ2-1; 12 nucleotides line up with TRBD2. Germline CDR1 and CDR2: LGHNA and YNFKEQ. This CDR3 spans 17 amino acids. J was trimmed by 4 bases and V by 0 bases; bases with no gene match: 4. This CDR3 is CASSQETSGGLYNEQFF. The DNA for the CDR3 is TGTGCCAGCAGCCAAGAAACTAGCGGGGGGTTATACAATGAGCAGTTCTTC.

The chain carries TRBV5-1 and TRBJ1-2; TRBD1 aligns across 7 bases. The CDR3 totals 14 residues. Germline V gives CDR1 SGHRS, CDR2 YFSETQ. Trimming at V came to 4 bases and at J to 5 bases, leaving 8 bases not matched to a gene. The CDR3 loop reads CASSRDGTAYGYTF. The CDR3 bases are TGCGCCAGCAGCCGTGACGGGACAGCGTATGGCTACACCTTC.

This clonotype was seen more than once but under ten times. As DNA, the CDR3 is TGTGCCAGCAGCCAAGGAGCTTTGAACACTGAAGCTTTCTTT. Amino acid sequence: CASSQGALNTEAFF. The V and J genes are TRBV4-2 and TRBJ1-1; D remains unclear. The CDR3 is made up of 14 amino acids. V was shortened by 1 base and J by 0 bases, with 6 bases between the two germline ends. CDR1 is LGHNA, CDR2 YNFKEQ, per germline.

This clonotype was picked up a small number of times. The chain joins TRBV10-3 to TRBJ1-5; D may be TRBD1 (5 bases). Trimming left V 3 bases short and J 0 bases short, with 15 bases between. Germline CDR1 reads ENHRY; CDR2 reads SYGVKD. This CDR3 is built from 17 residues. CDR3 nucleotides: TGTGCCATCAGTGATGGAGGGACTGTAAATAGCAATCAGCCCCAGCATTTT. Amino acid sequence: CAISDGGTVNSNQPQHF.

This clonotype was recorded a few times. This rearrangement joins TRBV20-1 to TRBJ2-7; 7 bases align to TRBD2. CDR1 is DFQATT and CDR2 is SNEGSKA in the germline V gene (reference sequence). CDR3 length: 13 amino acids. Trimming removed 2 bases from V and 2 bases from J; junction bases left unmatched: 3. In nucleotides, the CDR3 is TGCAGTGCTAGATCAGGACTAGCCTACGAGCAGTACGTC. Protein product: CSARSGLAYEQYV.

This clonotype was seen only a few times. V is TRBV5-1 and J is TRBJ2-5; the match to TRBD1 covers 10 bases. Trimming removed 4 bases from V and 4 bases from J; junction bases left unmatched: 7. Germline CDR1 SGHRS, CDR2 YFSETQ. CDR3 length: 15 amino acids. The CDR3 DNA reads TGCGCCAGCAGCCCCCGGGACAGGGGAGGAGAGACCCAGTACTTC. It yields the protein CASSPRDRGGETQYF. Complete variable domain (other parts from reference TRBV5-1 and TRBJ2-5): KAGVTQTPRYLIKTRGQQVTLSCSPISGHRSVSWYQQTPGQGLQFLFEYFSETQRNKGNFPGRFSGRQFSNSRSEMNVSTLELGDSALYLCASSPRDRGGETQYFGPGTRLLVL.

This clonotype was found once. The chain employs TRBV6-1 and TRBJ1-5; 9 bases fit TRBD1. The germline gives CDR1 MNHNS, CDR2 SASEGT. J was trimmed by 7 bases and V by 4 bases; bases with no gene match: 8. The CDR3 extends over 15 amino acids. For the CDR3, the DNA is TGTGCCAGCAGTGCCCTGACAGGGGGAAGCCAGCCCCAGCATTTT. As protein: CASSALTGGSQPQHF.

The chain is built from TRBV7-8 and TRBJ1-1; D is ambiguous. The CDR3 contains 16 residues. The germline CDR1 and CDR2 sequences are SGHVS and FQNEAQ. Trimming took off 4 bases at V and 1 base at J, with 16 bases between the two ends. The CDR3 reads CASSSLFVAANTEAFF. CDR3 sequence (DNA): TGTGCCAGCAGCTCCCTCTTCGTCGCGGCGAACACTGAAGCTTTCTTT.

This chain uses TRBV7-2 with TRBJ2-2, with 11 bases that match TRBD2. CDR3 size: 16 residues. CDR1 is SGHTA, CDR2 FQGNSA, per germline. J gave up 4 bases and V 5 bases, and 6 bases lay outside the gene matches. The CDR3 protein is CASSANSGGGTGELFF. CDR3 sequence (DNA): TGTGCCAGCAGCGCAAATAGCGGGGGGGGCACCGGGGAGCTGTTTTTT.

Only a few counts were recorded for this clonotype. This sequence joins TRBV21-1 and TRBJ2-7; the table assigns TRBD2, which was not confirmed against the DNA. TRBV21-1 is designated a pseudogene. The CDR3 totals 17 residues. The CDR3 nucleotides read TGTGCCAGCAGCAAAGGAGGCCCAACTAGGGTCTCCTACGAGCAGTACGTC. Translation: CASSKGGPTRVSYEQYV.

This rearrangement joins TRBV6-5 to TRBJ1-4, with 7 positions matching TRBD1. This CDR3 has 19 residues. CDR1 is MNHEY and CDR2 is SVGAGI in the germline V gene. V lost 4 bases and J lost 7; bases outside the gene matches: 21. The DNA of the CDR3 is TGTGCCAGCAGTTCTCGGACAGGCAACCGGGGAGGGCTGGGTGAAAAACTGTTTTTT. Its protein product is CASSSRTGNRGGLGEKLFF.

This clonotype was observed a few times. This chain connects TRBV12-3 or TRBV12-4 to TRBJ2-3, with D possibly being TRBD1 (6 bases). The CDR3 covers 16 residues. V lost 2 bases, J lost 2 bases, and 14 bases lay in between. CDR3: CASSLITGTSTDTQYF. The DNA for the CDR3 is TGTGCCAGCAGTTTAATAACAGGGACCTCCACAGATACGCAGTATTTT.

In its sample, this clonotype was seen a few times. This rearrangement joins TRBV27 to TRBJ2-1, with D tentatively TRBD1 (7 bases). The CDR3 runs 17 residues. The V end lost 6 bases, the J end lost 4 bases, and 22 bases lay between the germline ends. CDR1 and CDR2 (germline): MNHEY, SMNVEV (reference sequence). CDR3 sequence: CASRALAGTAIYNEQFF. CDR3 nucleotide sequence: TGTGCCAGCAGAGCGCTGGCGGGGACAGCTATTTACAATGAGCAGTTCTTC.

The sample holds a few counts of this clonotype. This chain uses TRBV18 with TRBJ1-3, with D possibly TRBD1 on 5 matching bases. V was pared by 3 bases and J by 2 bases, with 8 bases between. CDR1 is KGHSH, CDR2 LQKENI, per germline. The CDR3 is made up of 14 amino acids. CDR3 sequence: CASSPGGAGNTIYF. The CDR3 DNA follows: TGTGCCAGCTCACCCGGGGGTGCTGGAAACACCATATATTTT.

A few counts support this clonotype. This sequence joins TRBV11-1 and TRBJ2-1, with D perhaps given as TRBD1 or TRBD2 (6 bases each). Germline assignment: CDR1 SGHAT and CDR2 FQDESV (reference sequence). Deletions cut 0 bases from V and 0 bases from J, with 15 bases between. The CDR3 loop spans 18 amino acids. CDR3 in DNA: TGTGCCAGCAGCTTAGCGTTGGGGGGCCTCACCTCCTACAATGAGCAGTTCTTC. This translates into CASSLALGGLTSYNEQFF.

V gene TRBV12-3 or TRBV12-4 combines with J gene TRBJ1-4, with D possibly being TRBD1 (6 bases). V shed 3 bases and J shed 5 bases, with 19 bases lying between them. The CDR3 covers 17 residues. The CDR3 protein is CASSFSGAAGDNEKLFF. Written as DNA, the CDR3 is TGTGCCAGCAGTTTCTCGGGGGCGGCGGGCGACAATGAAAAACTGTTTTTT.

This clonotype was counted a few times. This chain uses TRBV20-1 with TRBJ2-2; 7 bases line up with TRBD1. CDR1 DFQATT and CDR2 SNEGSKA come from the germline V gene (reference sequence). This CDR3 comprises 13 residues. V lost 5 bases to trimming and J lost 4 bases; unmatched junction nucleotides: 4. The DNA for the CDR3 is TGCAGTGCTGAAACAGGGGTCACCGGGGAGCTGTTTTTT. This gives the protein CSAETGVTGELFF.

This clonotype has at least ten counts. The rearrangement uses TRBV5-1 and TRBJ2-3; tentatively, D is TRBD1 (6 bases). The CDR3 is 14 amino acids. V was trimmed by 0 bases and J by 6 bases, leaving 11 bases between them. CDR1 and CDR2 from the germline V gene are SGHRS and YFSETQ. The DNA of the CDR3 is TGCGCCAGCAGCTTGGCCAGGGGAGCGGATACGCAGTATTTT. Translating it yields CASSLARGADTQYF. Complete variable domain (other parts from reference TRBV5-1 and TRBJ2-3): KAGVTQTPRYLIKTRGQQVTLSCSPISGHRSVSWYQQTPGQGLQFLFEYFSETQRNKGNFPGRFSGRQFSNSRSEMNVSTLELGDSALYLCASSLARGADTQYFGPGTRLTVL.

This clonotype was seen a handful of times. The CDR3 sequence: CSARDNGDSGNTIYF. In DNA, the CDR3 is TGCAGTGCTAGAGATAACGGGGACTCTGGAAACACCATATATTTT. This chain links TRBV20-1 with TRBJ1-3, with D unclear. CDR1 and CDR2 (germline): DFQATT, SNEGSKA (reference sequence). V lost 0 bases, J lost 0 bases, and 9 bases lay in between. The CDR3 consists of 15 residues.

This clonotype was recorded at least ten times. The J gene is TRBJ2-3, the V gene TRBV4-2; a weak D match, TRBD2 (5 bases). Per germline, CDR1 LGHNA and CDR2 YNFKEQ. Trimming removed 3 bases at V and 2 bases at J, with 12 bases between. The CDR3 sequence is 15 residues long. The CDR3 DNA is TGTGCCAGCAGCCATTCCCGGGAACCCACAGATACGCAGTATTTT. It is translated as CASSHSREPTDTQYF.

This clonotype was observed at least ten times. V gene TRBV9 combines with J gene TRBJ1-1, with no clear D. CDR1 is SGDLS, CDR2 YYNGEE, per germline. Trimming left V 0 bases short and J 4 bases short, with 10 bases between. CDR3 length equals 14 residues. The CDR3: CASSVGGLGTEAFF. CDR3 in DNA: TGTGCCAGCAGCGTAGGAGGGCTGGGCACTGAAGCTTTCTTT.

This clonotype was found many times. V gene TRBV9 combines with J gene TRBJ1-1; no clear D. Trimming cost V 4 bases and J 5 bases, with 12 bases left between them. This CDR3 is built from 13 residues. CDR1 and CDR2 from the germline V gene are SGDLS and YYNGEE. DNA of the CDR3: TGTGCCAGCAGCCCCTCCCTGGGGACTGAAGCTTTCTTT. This gives the protein CASSPSLGTEAFF.

This rearrangement joins TRBV20-1 to TRBJ2-2, with 8 nucleotides matching TRBD2. There are 14 residues in the CDR3. Trimming cost V 0 bases and J 6 bases; bases outside gene matches: 3. CDR1 is DFQATT and CDR2 is SNEGSKA in the germline V gene (reference sequence). CDR3 protein: CSARDPGGAGELFF. The CDR3 DNA is TGCAGTGCTAGAGATCCCGGGGGGGCCGGGGAGCTGTTTTTT.

The chain joins TRBV7-8 to TRBJ1-2, with D possibly matching TRBD1 (6 bases). V lost 2 bases to trimming and J lost 1 base, with 8 bases between them. CDR1 is SGHVS, CDR2 FQNEAQ, per germline. The CDR3 runs 14 residues. The CDR3 sequence: CASSLRTDNYGYTF. CDR3 coding DNA: TGTGCCAGCAGCTTACGGACAGATAACTATGGCTACACCTTC.

In its sample, this clonotype was seen a few times. The chain links TRBV5-6 to TRBJ2-2; 7 bases are shared with TRBD2. Germline CDR1 reads SGHDT; CDR2 reads YYEEEE. V shed 3 bases, J shed 5 bases, and the junction held 16 bases outside the gene matches. CDR3 length equals 18 residues. CDR3 sequence: CASSSPAGLSSLTGELFF. CDR3 nucleotides: TGTGCCAGCAGCTCGCCCGCGGGACTATCTAGCCTTACCGGGGAGCTGTTTTTT.

This clonotype was observed at least ten times. The rearrangement joins TRBV4-1 to TRBJ2-3; the D gene is possibly TRBD1 (5 bases). This CDR3 has 15 residues. Germline V gene lookup returns CDR1 MGHRA and CDR2 YSYEKL. The germline V and J ends were trimmed by 3 bases and 0 bases, with 10 bases remaining between them. The CDR3 DNA sequence: TGCGCCAGCAGCCATGTCAGGGTCAGCACAGATACGCAGTATTTT. It translates to CASSHVRVSTDTQYF.

This clonotype was counted between two and nine times. The CDR3 here is CASSYSNRGTQYF. In DNA form, the CDR3 reads TGTGCCAGCAGTTACTCGAATCGGGGAACCCAGTACTTC. J is TRBJ2-4 and V is TRBV6-5; D is perhaps TRBD2 (5 bases). Germline V lookup: CDR1 MNHEY, CDR2 SVGAGI. Trimming pared 0 bases from V and 13 bases from J, leaving 13 bases between. This CDR3 has 13 residues.